This T cell receptor (beta chain) comes out of a study of shared clonotypes between healthy human individuals (dated by TCRdb to about 2020). In the study overall: Two women and a few men aged 18 to 49 years were included in the cohort. For each donor, CD4 naive and CD4 memory were each run on three plates, CD8 naive on two plates, and CD8 memory on one plate. To estimate repertoire size and how much clonotypes are shared between individuals, the study performed deep sequencing of blood TCR repertoires from roughly five healthy adults. Each donor's leukapheresis produced roughly between about 0.85 and 10 billion PBMCs. Different laboratories and diverse techniques were used to prepare libraries and sequence TCR repertoires, to increase sequencing depth and limit assay-specific biases. What the authors observed across the whole study: The genetic and exposure-history diversity represented was limited by the small number of donors. Based on pairwise subsampling, the degree of clonotype sharing among donors was expected to be affected by sequencing depth. Sampling was restricted to blood, and TCR repertoires in tissues likely differ from the TCR repertoires found in blood. Across a few donors, roughly 5.4% of naive CD4, approximately 3.6% of naive CD8, approximately 2.5% of memory CD4, and about 0.4% of memory CD8 clonotypes were shared. Compared with non-shared clonotypes, the clonotypes found in all four sorted-subset donors had higher generation probabilities. Naive subsets generally had larger estimated clonotype richness than memory subsets did. Even with the large sequencing depth, rarefaction of the sorted-subset datasets indicated that sequencing was incomplete.

The donors were healthy, HIV-negative adults with no recently reported acute infections or vaccinations. Every donor was a Caucasian adult living in Nashville, Tennessee, USA. CD4+ T cells were enriched by magnetic negative selection; naive cells were then positively selected on CD45RA, and the negative fraction formed the memory subset. Blood was obtained by leukapheresis, after which PBMCs were separated by Ficoll-Histopaque density gradient centrifugation and cryopreserved in liquid nitrogen vapor phase. Analytical flow cytometry was used to check the purity and quantity of each magnetically sorted T cell population. From each sorted fraction, genomic DNA was isolated and quantified by UV absorbance on a Nanodrop 2000c. This clone has a single count. Its target antigen remains unknown. Base qualities are not at hand, and no much larger clone is one base apart. Clipping removes 0 bases from V and 6 bases from J, with 2 as the unmatched junction base count. The cysteine opens and the phenylalanine closes a CDR3 of 15 amino acids. Just CDR3 DNA is preserved here, 45 bases in frame from base 1. The germline V gene (reference sequence) gives CDR1 as MNHNY and CDR2 as SVGAGI.

TCR CDR3 regions were amplified from genomic DNA by multiplex PCR using the deep immunoSEQ assay. Genomic DNA extracted from each cell subset was distributed evenly over all wells of several immunoSEQ 96-well plates, and each plate served as one replicate. Each replicate PCR for sorted subsets received 200 ng genomic DNA, equal to 28,000 or so T cell genomes. The purified libraries were quantified using a Qubit 3.0 fluorometer, sized with a Bioanalyzer 2100, and then quantified again using the KAPA Library Quantification kit. Every immunoSEQ 96-well plate was sequenced on a dedicated single-read 150-cycle Illumina NextSeq 550 flow cell. The original pipeline was this. The immunoSEQ output contained only junctional sequences without quality scores, so filtering could not match that applied to full-length reads. To assign V/J genes and CDR3, sequences were annotated using PyIR, a Python wrapper for IgBLAST v1.9, with IMGT germline references. Reads were filtered out if the reads had weak V/J assignments (E-value above 1e-6), no CDR3, stop codons, out-of-frame junctions, or ambiguous translated residues. V3J clonotypes were defined as sequences sharing an identical inferred V gene, J gene, and CDR3 amino acid sequence. Percentage overlap between repertoires was computed as shared unique clonotypes divided by the size of the smaller repertoire. Richness of each repertoire was evaluated using RTK rarefaction, the Chao1 estimator, and Recon v2.1 estimates of unobserved clonotypes. OLGA was used to compute generation probabilities for all TCRbeta clonotypes that the gDNA method yielded from four donors. The clones in this table, taken by TCRdb from immuneACCESS, are in-frame only. Not every clone is retained; where verified, under half of the shortfall comes from an unresolved V gene, and the cause of the rest is unknown. The DNA gave D and trimming, while V, J and clone size come from that table. The sample table holds about 680,000 clones, of which around 78% were seen once. 1.5% to 2% of the sample goes to the ten largest clones.

The chain links TRBV6-6 with TRBJ2-1, with 10 bases matching TRBD1. This TCR came from a woman aged 25 to 39 in good health. Input material: memory CD4+ T cells sorted from blood. The sample's cell subset or site label, decoded: CD45RA-negative fraction. At the DNA level, the sequence is TGTGCCAGCAGTTACTCAGGGACAGGGGTCAATGAGCAGTTCTTC. Translated, it reads CASSYSGTGVNEQFF.